A single T cell receptor beta chain is shown here with its context. As yet, its antigen is unknown. The sample is drawn from a study of PD-1 blockade in classical Hodgkin lymphoma. Whole-study results and caveats: Those patients who began receiving nivolumab less than 1 year after ASCT had lower diversity, and they were excluded.

Germline values: CDR1 MGHRA, CDR2 YSYEKL. Unmatched junction bases numbered 11, after V lost 0 bases and J lost 3 bases. This CDR3 region has 18 residues. Stated time point: cycle 4 day 1 (C4D1), after six to seven weeks of nivolumab. Every one of the patients relapsed after autologous stem cell transplantation (brentuximab vedotin exposure was variable). Magnetic negative selection, applied to thawed PBMCs, was used to isolate the CD8+ T cells. Nivolumab was administered to patients intravenously at 3 mg/kg every 2 weeks. The data were produced by immunoSEQ multiplex PCR, yet TCRdb's version contains in-frame clones alone and is incomplete. The sample consists of roughly 11,000 clones, 80% to 90% of them appearing once.

The sample was CD8+ T cells from blood, taken before the fourth cycle of nivolumab. This receptor was taken from a human donor with classical Hodgkin lymphoma. The donor label of this sample is uncertain. V gene TRBV4-1 combines with J gene TRBJ2-7, with 10 bases aligning to TRBD1. This CDR3 reads CASSQEVRPTGGIYEQYF. The CDR3 nucleotides are TGCGCCAGCAGCCAAGAAGTACGCCCGACAGGGGGCATCTACGAGCAGTACTTC.